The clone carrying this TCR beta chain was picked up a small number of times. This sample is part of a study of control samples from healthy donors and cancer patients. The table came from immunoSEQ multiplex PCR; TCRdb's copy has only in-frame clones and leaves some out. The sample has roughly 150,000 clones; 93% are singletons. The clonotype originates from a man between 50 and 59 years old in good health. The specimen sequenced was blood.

CDR3 DNA sequence: TGTGCCATCCAGGGGAGTGCTGAAGCTTTCTTT. Protein: CAIQGSAEAFF. V usage is TRBV19 and J usage is TRBJ1-1, with TRBD1 as a possible D gene (6 bases). CDR3 length equals 11 residues. V was shortened by 10 bases and J by 6 bases, with 12 bases between the two germline ends. Germline V gene lookup returns CDR1 LNHDA and CDR2 SQIVND (reference sequence).